These 2 T cell receptor beta chains share one sample of origin, sequenced in a study of CD8 T cells in Susac syndrome. The authors reverse transcribed roughly 0.5 to 1 ug RNA with random hexamers. One entry per CDR3 protein, called by TCRdb with MiXCR from the immunoSEQ multiplex PCR reads. This sample has fewer than 350,000 distinct CDR3 sequences, with 70% to 90% found just once. Sequenced input: CD8+ T cells from PBMCs. These receptor sequences come from a human donor with multiple sclerosis.

The chain joins TRBV28 to TRBJ2-7, with 8 bases fitting TRBD1. Unmatched junction bases numbered 7, after V lost 4 bases and J lost 5 bases. In germline, CDR1 is MDHEN, CDR2 SYDVKM. CDR3 size: 14 residues. This CDR3 reads CASSYGAGGNEQYF. CDR3 bases: TGTGCCAGCAGTTATGGGGCAGGGGGCAACGAGCAGTACTTC. Drawing the rest from reference TRBV28 and TRBJ2-7, the complete variable domain is DVKVTQSSRYLVKRTGEKVFLECVQDMDHENMFWYRQDPGLGLRLIYFSYDVKMKEKGDIPEGYSVSREKKERFSLILESASTNQTSMYLCASSYGAGGNEQYFGPGTRLTVT.

This clonotype was found once. This chain links TRBV12-3 or TRBV12-4 with TRBJ2-1; D possibly matches TRBD1 or TRBD2 (6 bases each). Trimming removed 2 bases from V and 8 bases from J, with 13 bases in between. The length of the CDR3 is 14 residues. CDR3 nucleotide sequence: TGTGCCAGCAGTTTAAGGGGGAGGCGGTATGAGCAGTTCTTC. Translation gives CASSLRGRRYEQFF.